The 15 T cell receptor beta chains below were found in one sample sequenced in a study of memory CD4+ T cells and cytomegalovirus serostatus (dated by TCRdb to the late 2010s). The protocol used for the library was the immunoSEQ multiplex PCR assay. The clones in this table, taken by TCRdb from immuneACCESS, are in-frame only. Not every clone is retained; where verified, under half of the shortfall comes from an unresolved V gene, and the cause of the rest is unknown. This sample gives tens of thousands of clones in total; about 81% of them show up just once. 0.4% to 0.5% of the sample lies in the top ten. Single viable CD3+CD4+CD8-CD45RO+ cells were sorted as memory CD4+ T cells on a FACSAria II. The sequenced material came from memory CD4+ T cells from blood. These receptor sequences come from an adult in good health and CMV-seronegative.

CDR3 DNA sequence: TGTGCCAGCAGTGAAATCGGGGTTTTGTATGGCTACACCTTC. Amino acid sequence: CASSEIGVLYGYTF. The V call is TRBV2, the J call TRBJ1-2; no firm D call. This CDR3 is 14 amino acids long. Trimming cost V 2 bases and J 5 bases, with 12 bases left between them. Germline assignment: CDR1 SNHLY and CDR2 FYNNEI.

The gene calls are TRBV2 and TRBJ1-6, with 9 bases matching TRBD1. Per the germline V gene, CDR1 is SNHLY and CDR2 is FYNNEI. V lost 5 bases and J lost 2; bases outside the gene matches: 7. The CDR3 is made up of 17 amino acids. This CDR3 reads CASSLLTGGAYNSPLHF. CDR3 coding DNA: TGTGCCAGCAGTTTACTTACAGGGGGCGCCTATAATTCACCCCTCCACTTT. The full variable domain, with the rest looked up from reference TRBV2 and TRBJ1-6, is EPEVTQTPSHQVTQMGQEVILRCVPISNHLYFYWYRQILGQKVEFLVSFYNNEISEKSEIFDDQFSVERPDGSNFTLKIRSTKLEDSAMYFCASSLLTGGAYNSPLHFGNGTRLTVT.

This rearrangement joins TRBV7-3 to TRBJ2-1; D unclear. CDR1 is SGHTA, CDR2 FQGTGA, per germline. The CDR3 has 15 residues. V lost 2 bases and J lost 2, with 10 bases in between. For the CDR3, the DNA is TGTGCCAGCAGCTTAGAGAACCAACCCTACAATGAGCAGTTCTTC. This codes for CASSLENQPYNEQFF.

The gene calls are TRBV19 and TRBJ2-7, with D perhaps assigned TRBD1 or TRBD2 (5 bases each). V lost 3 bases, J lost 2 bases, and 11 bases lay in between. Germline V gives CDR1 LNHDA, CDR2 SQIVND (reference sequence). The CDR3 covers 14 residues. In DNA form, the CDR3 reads TGTGCCAGTAGTATTGGGGACGGAGCCTACGAGCAGTACTTC. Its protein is CASSIGDGAYEQYF.

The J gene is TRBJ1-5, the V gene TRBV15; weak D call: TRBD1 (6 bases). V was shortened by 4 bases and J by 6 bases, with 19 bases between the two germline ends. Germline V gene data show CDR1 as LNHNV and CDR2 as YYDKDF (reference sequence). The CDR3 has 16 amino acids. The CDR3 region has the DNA TGTGCCACCAGCATATACACAGGGAAAGTGGGTCAGCCCCAGCATTTT. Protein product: CATSIYTGKVGQPQHF.

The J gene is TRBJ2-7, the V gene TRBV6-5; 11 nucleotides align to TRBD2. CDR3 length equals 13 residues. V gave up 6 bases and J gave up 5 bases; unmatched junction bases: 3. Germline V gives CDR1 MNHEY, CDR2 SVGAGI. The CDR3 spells CASRTSGGNEQYF. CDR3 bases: TGTGCCAGCAGAACTAGCGGGGGTAACGAGCAGTACTTC.

Here the CDR3 DNA reads TGTGCCAGTGAGGGACAATTCAATCAGCCCCAGCATTTT. Its protein product is CASEGQFNQPQHF. This chain connects TRBV19 to TRBJ1-5, with D perhaps matching TRBD1 (6 bases). CDR1 and CDR2 from the germline V gene are LNHDA and SQIVND (reference sequence). The CDR3 spans 13 residues. Trimming stripped 8 bases from V and 3 bases from J, with 11 bases between. The full variable domain, with the rest looked up from reference TRBV19 and TRBJ1-5, is DGGITQSPKYLFRKEGQNVTLSCEQNLNHDAMYWYRQDPGQGLRLIYYSQIVNDFQKGDIAEGYSVSREKKESFPLTVTSAQKNPTAFYLCASEGQFNQPQHFGDGTRLSIL.

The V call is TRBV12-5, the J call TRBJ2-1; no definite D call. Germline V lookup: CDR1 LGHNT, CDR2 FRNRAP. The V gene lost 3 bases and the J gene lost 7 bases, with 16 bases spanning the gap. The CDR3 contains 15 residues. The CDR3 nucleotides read TGTGCTAGTGGTTTAGGGAATGCCGGACGGAATGAGCAGTTCTTC. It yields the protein CASGLGNAGRNEQFF. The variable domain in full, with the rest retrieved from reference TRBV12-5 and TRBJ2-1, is DARVTQTPRHKVTEMGQEVTMRCQPILGHNTVFWYRQTMMQGLELLAYFRNRAPLDDSGMPKDRFSAEMPDATLATLKIQPSEPRDSAVYFCASGLGNAGRNEQFFGPGTRLTVL.

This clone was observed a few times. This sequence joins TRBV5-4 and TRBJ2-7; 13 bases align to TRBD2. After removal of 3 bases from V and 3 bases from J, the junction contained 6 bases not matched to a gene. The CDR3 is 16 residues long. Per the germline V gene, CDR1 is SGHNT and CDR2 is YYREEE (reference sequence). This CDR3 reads CASSSGLAGPYYEQYF. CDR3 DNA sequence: TGTGCCAGCAGCTCGGGACTAGCGGGGCCATACTACGAGCAGTACTTC.

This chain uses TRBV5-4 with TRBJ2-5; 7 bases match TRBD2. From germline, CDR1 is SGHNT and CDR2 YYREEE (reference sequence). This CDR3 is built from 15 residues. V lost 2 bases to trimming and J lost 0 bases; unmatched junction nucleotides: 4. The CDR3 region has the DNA TGTGCCAGCAGCTTAACAGCGGGGCACCAAGAGACCCAGTACTTC. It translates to CASSLTAGHQETQYF.

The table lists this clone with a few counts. This chain's CDR3 is CASSRGRSVGSGNTIYF. CDR3 coding DNA: TGTGCCAGTAGTAGAGGACGATCCGTTGGCTCTGGAAACACCATATATTTT. The V call is TRBV19, the J call TRBJ1-3, with D unclear. Trimming took off 4 bases at V and 0 bases at J, with 16 bases between the two ends. Germline values: CDR1 LNHDA, CDR2 SQIVND (reference sequence). This CDR3 comprises 17 residues.

DNA of the CDR3: TGTGCCAGCAGCTTAGGGGTCAGCTCTGCCACAGATACGCAGTATTTT. Translated, it gives CASSLGVSSATDTQYF. The rearrangement joins TRBV7-2 to TRBJ2-3; unclear D gene. Trimming left V 1 base short and J 2 bases short, with 13 bases between. Per the germline V gene, CDR1 is SGHTA and CDR2 is FQGNSA. The CDR3 is 16 amino acids.

As DNA, the CDR3 is TGCGCCAGCAGCCCGAGGACAGGGGACGAAAAACTGTTTTTT. Protein sequence: CASSPRTGDEKLFF. The rearrangement links TRBV4-3 to TRBJ1-4; 9 nucleotides match TRBD1. J was trimmed by 8 bases and V by 4 bases; bases with no gene match: 5. The germline CDR1 and CDR2 sequences are LGHNA and YSLEER. This CDR3 is 14 amino acids long.

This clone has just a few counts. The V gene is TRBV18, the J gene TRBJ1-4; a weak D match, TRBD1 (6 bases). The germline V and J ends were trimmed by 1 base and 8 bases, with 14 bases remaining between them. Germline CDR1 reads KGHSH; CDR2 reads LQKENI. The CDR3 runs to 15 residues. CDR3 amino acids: CASSPQSGAQEKLFF. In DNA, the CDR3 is TGTGCCAGCTCACCACAGTCAGGGGCACAAGAAAAACTGTTTTTT.

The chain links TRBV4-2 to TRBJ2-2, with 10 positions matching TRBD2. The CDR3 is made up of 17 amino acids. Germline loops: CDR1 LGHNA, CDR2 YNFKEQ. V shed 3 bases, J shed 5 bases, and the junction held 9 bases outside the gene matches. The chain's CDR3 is CASSHPLVAGGTGELFF. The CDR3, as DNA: TGTGCCAGCAGCCACCCCTTGGTAGCGGGGGGAACCGGGGAGCTGTTTTTT.